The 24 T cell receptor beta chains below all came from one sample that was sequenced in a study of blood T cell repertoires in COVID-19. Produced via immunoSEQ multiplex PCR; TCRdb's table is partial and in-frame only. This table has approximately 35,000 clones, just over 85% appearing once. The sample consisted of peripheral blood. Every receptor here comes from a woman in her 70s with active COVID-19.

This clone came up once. The CDR3 spells CASSFRDRQNIQYF. The CDR3 DNA reads TGTGCCAGTAGTTTCCGGGACAGGCAAAACATTCAGTACTTC. This chain joins TRBV19 and TRBJ2-4, with 8 bases fitting TRBD1. CDR3 length equals 14 residues. Trimming cost V 5 bases and J 5 bases; bases outside gene matches: 5. CDR1 is LNHDA and CDR2 is SQIVND in the germline V gene (reference sequence).

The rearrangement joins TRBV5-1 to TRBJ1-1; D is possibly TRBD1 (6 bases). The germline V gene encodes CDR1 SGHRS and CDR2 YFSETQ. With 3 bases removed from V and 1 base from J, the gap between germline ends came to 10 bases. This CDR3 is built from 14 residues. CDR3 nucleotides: TGCGCCAGCAGCTCCCGGACAGCGAACACTGAAGCTTTCTTT. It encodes CASSSRTANTEAFF.

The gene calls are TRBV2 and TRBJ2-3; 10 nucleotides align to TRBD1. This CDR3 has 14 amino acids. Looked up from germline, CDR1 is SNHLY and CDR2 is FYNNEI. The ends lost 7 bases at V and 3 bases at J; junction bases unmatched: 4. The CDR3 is CASTRDRGTDTQYF. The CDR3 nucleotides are TGTGCCAGCACCCGGGACAGGGGTACAGATACGCAGTATTTT.

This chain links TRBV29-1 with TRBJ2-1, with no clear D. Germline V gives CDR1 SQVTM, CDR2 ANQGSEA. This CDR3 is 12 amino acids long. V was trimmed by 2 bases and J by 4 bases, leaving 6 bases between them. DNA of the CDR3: TGCAGCGTTGAAACTAATTACAATGAGCAGTTCTTC. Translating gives CSVETNYNEQFF.

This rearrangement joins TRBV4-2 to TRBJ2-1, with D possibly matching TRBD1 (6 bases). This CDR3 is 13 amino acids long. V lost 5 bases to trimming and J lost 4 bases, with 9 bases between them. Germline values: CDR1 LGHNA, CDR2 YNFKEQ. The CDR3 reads CASSEGQYNEQFF. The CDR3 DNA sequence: TGTGCCAGCAGCGAAGGACAGTACAATGAGCAGTTCTTC.

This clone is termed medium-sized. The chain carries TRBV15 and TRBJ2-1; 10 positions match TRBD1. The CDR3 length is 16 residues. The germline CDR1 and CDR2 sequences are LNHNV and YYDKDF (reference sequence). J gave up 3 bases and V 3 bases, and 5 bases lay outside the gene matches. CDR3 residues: CATSRGQGPVYNEQFF. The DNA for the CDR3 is TGTGCCACCAGCAGGGGACAGGGGCCCGTCTACAATGAGCAGTTCTTC.

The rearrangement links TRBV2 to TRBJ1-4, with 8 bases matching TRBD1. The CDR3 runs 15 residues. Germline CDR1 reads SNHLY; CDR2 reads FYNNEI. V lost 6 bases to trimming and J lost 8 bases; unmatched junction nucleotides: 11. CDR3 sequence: CASSASGGLGEKLFF. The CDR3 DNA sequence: TGTGCCAGCAGCGCCTCAGGGGGCCTTGGGGAAAAACTGTTTTTT.

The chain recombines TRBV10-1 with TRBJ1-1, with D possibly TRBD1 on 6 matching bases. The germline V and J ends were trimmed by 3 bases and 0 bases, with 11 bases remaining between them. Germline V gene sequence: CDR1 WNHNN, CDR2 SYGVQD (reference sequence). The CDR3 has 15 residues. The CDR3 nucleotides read TGCGCCAGCAGTGACCACAGGGATATGAACACTGAAGCTTTCTTT. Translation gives CASSDHRDMNTEAFF.

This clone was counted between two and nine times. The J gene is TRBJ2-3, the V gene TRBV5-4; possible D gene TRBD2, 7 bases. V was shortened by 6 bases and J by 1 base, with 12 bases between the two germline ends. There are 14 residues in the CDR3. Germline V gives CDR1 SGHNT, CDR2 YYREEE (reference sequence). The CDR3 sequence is CASTWGGGTDTQYF. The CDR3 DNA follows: TGTGCCAGCACCTGGGGGGGCGGCACAGATACGCAGTATTTT.

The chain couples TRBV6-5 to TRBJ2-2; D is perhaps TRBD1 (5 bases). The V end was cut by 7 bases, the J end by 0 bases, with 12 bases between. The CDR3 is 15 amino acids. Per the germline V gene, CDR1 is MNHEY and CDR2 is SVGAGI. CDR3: CASKGQTTNTGELFF. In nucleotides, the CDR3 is TGTGCCAGCAAGGGGCAGACAACGAACACCGGGGAGCTGTTTTTT.

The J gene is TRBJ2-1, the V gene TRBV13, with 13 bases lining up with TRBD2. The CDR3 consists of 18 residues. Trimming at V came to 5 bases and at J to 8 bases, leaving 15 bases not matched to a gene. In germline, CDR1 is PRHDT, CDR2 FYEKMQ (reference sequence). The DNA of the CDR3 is TGTGCCAGCAGCCCTGGGGAATATACTAGCGGGGGGGCATATGAGCAGTTCTTC. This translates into CASSPGEYTSGGAYEQFF.

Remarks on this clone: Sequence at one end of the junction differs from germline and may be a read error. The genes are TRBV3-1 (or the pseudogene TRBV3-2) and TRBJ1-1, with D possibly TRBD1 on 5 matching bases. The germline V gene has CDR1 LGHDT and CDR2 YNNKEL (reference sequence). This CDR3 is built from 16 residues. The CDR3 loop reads CATSLGARARFTEAFF. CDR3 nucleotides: TGTGCCACCAGCCTTGGGGCCAGGGCGCGGTTTACTGAAGCTTTCTTT.

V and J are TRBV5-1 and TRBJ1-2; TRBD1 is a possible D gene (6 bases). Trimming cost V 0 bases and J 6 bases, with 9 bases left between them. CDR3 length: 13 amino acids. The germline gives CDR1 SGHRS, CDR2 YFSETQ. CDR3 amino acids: CASSLDRADGYTF. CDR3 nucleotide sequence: TGCGCCAGCAGCTTGGACAGGGCGGATGGCTACACCTTC.

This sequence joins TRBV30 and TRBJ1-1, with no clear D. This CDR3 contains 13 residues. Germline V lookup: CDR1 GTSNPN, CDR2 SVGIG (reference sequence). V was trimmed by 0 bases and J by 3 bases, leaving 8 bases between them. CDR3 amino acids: CAWSVQSDTEAFF. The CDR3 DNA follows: TGTGCCTGGAGTGTACAGTCCGACACTGAAGCTTTCTTT.

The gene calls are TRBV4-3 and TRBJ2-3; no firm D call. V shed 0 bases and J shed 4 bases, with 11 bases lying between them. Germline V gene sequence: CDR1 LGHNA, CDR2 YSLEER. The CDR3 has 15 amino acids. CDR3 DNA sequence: TGCGCCAGCAGCCAAGATGGGCAATTGGCAGATACGCAGTATTTT. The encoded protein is CASSQDGQLADTQYF.

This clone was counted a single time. The CDR3 protein is CASSDSGTSGWGDTQYF. The CDR3 region has the DNA TGTGCCAGTAGTGATTCGGGGACTAGCGGTTGGGGAGATACGCAGTATTTT. The chain employs TRBV19 and TRBJ2-3; TRBD2 aligns across 11 bases. CDR1 and CDR2 (germline): LNHDA, SQIVND (reference sequence). There are 17 residues in the CDR3. With 5 bases clipped from V and 5 bases from J, the junction kept 12 bases outside the gene matches.

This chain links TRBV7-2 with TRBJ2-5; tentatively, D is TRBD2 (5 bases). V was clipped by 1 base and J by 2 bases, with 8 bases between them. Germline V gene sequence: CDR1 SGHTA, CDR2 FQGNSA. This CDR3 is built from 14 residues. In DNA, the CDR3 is TGTGCCAGCAGCTTAGGACTACGGCAAGAGACCCAGTACTTC. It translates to CASSLGLRQETQYF.

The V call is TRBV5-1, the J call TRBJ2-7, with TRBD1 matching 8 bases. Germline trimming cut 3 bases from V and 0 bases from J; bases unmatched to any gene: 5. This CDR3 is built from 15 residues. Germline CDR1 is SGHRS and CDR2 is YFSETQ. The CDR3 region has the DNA TGCGCCAGCAGCTGGGGACAGGACTCCTCCTACGAGCAGTACTTC. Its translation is CASSWGQDSSYEQYF.

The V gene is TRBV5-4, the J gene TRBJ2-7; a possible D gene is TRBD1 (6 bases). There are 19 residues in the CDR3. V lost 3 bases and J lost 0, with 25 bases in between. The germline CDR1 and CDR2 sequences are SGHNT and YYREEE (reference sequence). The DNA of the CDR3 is TGTGCCAGCAGCTCTCACGACAGGATTTCATCTGGGGGCTCCTACGAGCAGTACTTC. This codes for CASSSHDRISSGGSYEQYF.

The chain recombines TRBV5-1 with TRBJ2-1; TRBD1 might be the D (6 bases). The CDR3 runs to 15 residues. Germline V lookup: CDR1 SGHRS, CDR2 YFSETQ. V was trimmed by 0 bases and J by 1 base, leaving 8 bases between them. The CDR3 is CASSLATGSYNEQFF. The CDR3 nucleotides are TGCGCCAGCAGCTTGGCCACAGGGTCCTACAATGAGCAGTTCTTC.

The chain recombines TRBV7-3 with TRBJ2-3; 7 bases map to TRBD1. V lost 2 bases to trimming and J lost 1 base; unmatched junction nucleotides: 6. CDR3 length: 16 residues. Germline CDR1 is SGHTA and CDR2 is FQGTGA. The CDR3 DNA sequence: TGTGCCAGCAGCTTATCCCTCCAGGGGGGCACAGATACGCAGTATTTT. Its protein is CASSLSLQGGTDTQYF.

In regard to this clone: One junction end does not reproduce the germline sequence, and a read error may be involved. CDR3 nucleotides: TGTGCCAGCAGGGAAGGGGCTAGCGCGGGAAACATTCAGTACTTC. Protein: CASREGASAGNIQYF. V is TRBV2 and J is TRBJ2-4; the D gene is possibly TRBD2 (6 bases). The V gene's germline CDR1 is SNHLY and CDR2 FYNNEI. This CDR3 is 15 amino acids long.

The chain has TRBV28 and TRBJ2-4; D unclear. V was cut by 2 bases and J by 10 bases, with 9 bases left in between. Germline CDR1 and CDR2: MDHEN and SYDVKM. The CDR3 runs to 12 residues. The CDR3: CASSLPQRIQYF. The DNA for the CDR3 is TGTGCCAGCAGTTTACCGCAGAGGATTCAGTACTTC.

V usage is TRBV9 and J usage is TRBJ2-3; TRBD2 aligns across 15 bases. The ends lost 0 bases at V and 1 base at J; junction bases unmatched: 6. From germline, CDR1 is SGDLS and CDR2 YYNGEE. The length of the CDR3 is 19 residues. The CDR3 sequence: CASSVVGLAGGPGTDTQYF. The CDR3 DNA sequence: TGTGCCAGCAGCGTAGTAGGACTAGCGGGGGGGCCCGGCACAGATACGCAGTATTTT.